This TCR beta chain is from a study of blood T cell repertoires in COVID-19. The repertoire was sequenced with immunoSEQ multiplex PCR; TCRdb's copy has only in-frame clones and lacks some. The sample shows fewer than 60,000 clones, 85% to 90% of them seen only once. Germline V gives CDR1 MDHEN, CDR2 SYDVKM. The CDR3 sequence is 16 residues long. Trimming left V 6 bases short and J 2 bases short, with 19 bases between. The V gene is TRBV28, the J gene TRBJ2-5; no firm D call. The receptor was isolated from a woman in her sixties with COVID-19, enrolled during active disease. Material for sequencing was peripheral blood. CDR3 in DNA: TGTGCCAGCAGCACAAGACGAAGCGAGCTACAAGAGACCCAGTACTTC. Protein product: CASSTRRSELQETQYF.